A single sample gave rise to the 17 T cell receptor beta chains below, sequenced in a study of response to subunit inactivated influenza vaccine. TCRdb recomputed calls from the RT-PCR reads with MiXCR, one row per CDR3 protein. The sample includes a few hundred thousand distinct CDR3 sequences, approximately 10% seen only once; the top ten take 9.5% to 15%. Specimen: PBMCs from blood, collected about 40 days after vaccination. The receptor set was obtained from a man aged 50 to 60 who received an inactivated influenza vaccine.

In this sample, this clonotype turned up many times. The chain is built from TRBV4-1 and TRBJ2-5, with 7 bases lining up with TRBD1. There are 13 residues in the CDR3. Germline-derived CDR1 and CDR2 are MGHRA and YSYEKL. The J segment lost 5 bases and the V segment lost 0 bases, leaving 0 bases of the junction unmatched. CDR3 DNA sequence: TGCGCCAGCAGCCAAGAGGACAGGGAGACCCAGTACTTC. Translating it yields CASSQEDRETQYF.

The chain recombines TRBV6-2 or TRBV6-3 with TRBJ2-3; possibly TRBD1 for D (5 bases). V lost 5 bases and J lost 4, with 16 bases in between. The CDR3 is made up of 15 amino acids. Germline-derived CDR1 and CDR2 are MNHEY and SVGEGT. The CDR3 loop reads CASSLRGLPADTQYF. CDR3 bases: TGTGCCAGCAGTCTAAGGGGTCTTCCCGCAGATACGCAGTATTTT.

This clonotype was observed many times. This chain links TRBV12-3 or TRBV12-4 with TRBJ2-1; D perhaps matches TRBD2 (5 bases). The length of the CDR3 is 14 residues. Trimming took off 1 base at V and 9 bases at J, with 13 bases between the two ends. The DNA for the CDR3 is TGTGCCAGCAGTTTAGGGACTGCCGGAAGTGAGCAGTTCTTC. Protein product: CASSLGTAGSEQFF.

In this sample, this clonotype turned up a few times. The gene calls are TRBV7-2 and TRBJ1-5, with TRBD1 matching over 8 bases. V was clipped by 5 bases and J by 9 bases; unmatched bases: 9. Germline V gives CDR1 SGHTA, CDR2 FQGNSA. The CDR3 has 14 residues. The CDR3 region is CASSERTGSGPQHF. Written as DNA, the CDR3 is TGTGCCAGCAGCGAGAGGACAGGGAGCGGGCCCCAGCATTTT.

This clonotype was detected ten times or more. CDR3 region: CASGPVPYQETQYF. In DNA, the CDR3 is TGTGCCAGCGGGCCCGTGCCGTACCAAGAGACCCAGTACTTC. The rearrangement uses TRBV7-9 and TRBJ2-5; no definite D call. Germline V gives CDR1 SEHNR, CDR2 FQNEAQ (reference sequence). Trimming removed 8 bases from V and 0 bases from J, with 13 bases in between. There are 14 residues in the CDR3.

This clonotype has a count of ten or more. The rearrangement uses TRBV29-1 and TRBJ2-7, with 10 bases aligning to TRBD1. The germline V gene has CDR1 SQVTM and CDR2 ANQGSEA. Trimming cost V 0 bases and J 4 bases; bases outside gene matches: 3. This CDR3 has 14 residues. Written as DNA, the CDR3 is TGCAGCGTTGAAGATCGGGGACAGGGGTACGAGCAGTACTTC. Protein sequence: CSVEDRGQGYEQYF.

This clonotype has more than one count but fewer than ten. The chain uses TRBV5-1 and TRBJ2-2; D may be TRBD1 (6 bases). Trimming stripped 4 bases from V and 8 bases from J, with 15 bases between. The CDR3 runs 14 residues. In germline, CDR1 is SGHRS, CDR2 YFSETQ. CDR3 protein: CASSRDTSTGELFF. CDR3 nucleotide sequence: TGCGCCAGCAGCCGGGACACCTCGACAGGGGAGCTGTTTTTT.

To note about this clonotype: The junction differs from germline at one of its ends, possibly a read error. The chain links TRBV3-1 to TRBJ2-7; the match to TRBD1 covers 7 bases. Looked up from germline, CDR1 is LGHDT and CDR2 is YNNKEL (reference sequence). The CDR3 is 16 residues long. CDR3 in DNA: TGTGCCAGCAGTCAAGCGATTCCAGGGGGTGGCAACGAGCAGTACTTC. Protein product: CASSQAIPGGGNEQYF.

This clonotype was counted only a few times. V is TRBV28 and J is TRBJ1-1; D is uncertain. CDR3 length: 12 amino acids. Trimming cost V 2 bases and J 7 bases, with 8 bases left between them. Per germline, CDR1 MDHEN and CDR2 SYDVKM. CDR3: CASSLVPGEAFF. The CDR3 DNA reads as TGTGCCAGCAGTTTAGTCCCAGGTGAAGCTTTCTTT. Combining the CDR3 with reference TRBV28 and TRBJ1-1 gives the whole variable domain DVKVTQSSRYLVKRTGEKVFLECVQDMDHENMFWYRQDPGLGLRLIYFSYDVKMKEKGDIPEGYSVSREKKERFSLILESASTNQTSMYLCASSLVPGEAFFGQGTRLTVV.

This clonotype was observed at least ten times. The gene calls are TRBV28 and TRBJ2-1; 7 nucleotides line up with TRBD1. V shed 10 bases and J 3 bases; nucleotides not matched to a gene: 18. Germline CDR1 and CDR2: MDHEN and SYDVKM. The CDR3 extends over 17 amino acids. In DNA form, the CDR3 reads TGTGCCATCAGGAGGTCAAAGCAGGCAGGGGGCTACAATGAGCAGTTCTTC. Its translation is CAIRRSKQAGGYNEQFF.

This clonotype has a handful of counts. The chain carries TRBV11-2 and TRBJ1-2, with 8 bases that match TRBD1. With V trimmed by 5 bases and J by 8 bases, 4 bases remained unmatched. The CDR3 sequence is 12 residues long. Germline V gene data show CDR1 as SGHAT and CDR2 as FQNNGV. CDR3 DNA sequence: TGTGCCAGCAGCACAGACAGGGGAGGCTACACCTTC. Its translation is CASSTDRGGYTF.

The chain couples TRBV4-1 to TRBJ1-5; 9 nucleotides align to TRBD1. After removal of 2 bases from V and 7 bases from J, the junction contained 3 bases not matched to a gene. CDR3 length: 14 amino acids. Germline-derived CDR1 and CDR2 are MGHRA and YSYEKL. CDR3 nucleotide sequence: TGCGCCAGCAGCCAATTGGACAGGGGACAGCCCCAGCATTTT. Protein: CASSQLDRGQPQHF.

J is TRBJ2-5 and V is TRBV5-1; D ambiguous. Trimming took off 0 bases at V and 0 bases at J, with 12 bases between the two ends. The CDR3 runs 16 residues. Germline V lookup: CDR1 SGHRS, CDR2 YFSETQ. The CDR3 protein is CASSLEGGGYQETQYF. CDR3 in DNA: TGCGCCAGCAGCTTGGAAGGCGGTGGGTACCAAGAGACCCAGTACTTC.

This clonotype occurred many times. The chain employs TRBV5-4 and TRBJ2-7, with D perhaps TRBD2 (7 bases). CDR3 length equals 19 residues. Germline lookup yields CDR1 SGHNT and CDR2 YYREEE (reference sequence). V lost 0 bases, J lost 1 base, and 23 bases lay in between. CDR3 DNA sequence: TGTGCCAGCAGCTTGGCCCGGGGGGCCACGTCCACAACGTCCTACGAGCAGTACTTC. Its protein product is CASSLARGATSTTSYEQYF.

There are a few counts of this clonotype. The V and J genes are TRBV29-1 and TRBJ2-7, with a weak D call TRBD1 (5 bases). Germline CDR1 and CDR2: SQVTM and ANQGSEA. The germline V and J ends were trimmed by 7 bases and 6 bases, with 13 bases remaining between them. The CDR3 consists of 11 residues. This CDR3 is CSARRGSEQYF. The CDR3 bases are TGCAGCGCCCGTAGGGGTAGCGAGCAGTACTTC.

The V and J genes are TRBV4-3 and TRBJ2-5; D is possibly TRBD1 or TRBD2 (6 bases each). Per germline, CDR1 LGHNA and CDR2 YSLEER. V gave up 3 bases and J gave up 7 bases, with 15 bases separating them. This CDR3 is 14 amino acids long. The chain's CDR3 is CASSQKGGIGTQYF. The CDR3 DNA sequence: TGCGCCAGCAGCCAGAAAGGGGGGATCGGGACCCAGTACTTC.

This clonotype was observed a handful of times. The chain links TRBV7-8 to TRBJ2-3; 8 bases fit TRBD2. Germline assignment: CDR1 SGHVS and CDR2 FQNEAQ. The CDR3 covers 17 residues. V lost 5 bases, J lost 2 bases, and 12 bases stayed unmatched. In DNA form, the CDR3 reads TGTGCCAGCAGCCCGACACGGGCTAGCGGGTACACAGATACGCAGTATTTT. This translates into CASSPTRASGYTDTQYF.